The following is a TCR beta chain sequence with its context. As yet, its antigen is unknown. Germline CDR1 reads MNHNY; CDR2 reads SVGAGI (reference sequence). This CDR3 has 13 amino acids. V gave up 8 bases and J gave up 4 bases; unmatched junction bases: 7. Sequencing used immunoSEQ multiplex PCR; TCRdb keeps in-frame clones, though not all of them. Of 75,000 to 80,000 clones listed, over 70% are singletons. The data were taken from a study of OX40 agonist ivuxolimab in advanced cancers. Study details: Ivuxolimab, an antibody acting as an agonist of OX40 (CD134), was used to treat patients. Whole-study results and caveats: CD8+ T cells (on average) carried more expanded clones than CD4+ T cells. Expanded peripheral T cell antigen specificity was not determined.

This chain links TRBV6-6 with TRBJ1-1; TRBD1 matches at 7 bases. The specimen comprised CD4+ or CD8+ T cells sorted from blood, sampled in a trial of the OX40 agonist ivuxolimab. The TCR sequence derives from an adult with an advanced solid tumor such as melanoma, head and neck, liver or kidney cancer. CDR3 sequence reads: CASGQTGITEAFF. As DNA, the CDR3 is TGTGCCAGCGGCCAGACAGGGATCACTGAAGCTTTCTTT.